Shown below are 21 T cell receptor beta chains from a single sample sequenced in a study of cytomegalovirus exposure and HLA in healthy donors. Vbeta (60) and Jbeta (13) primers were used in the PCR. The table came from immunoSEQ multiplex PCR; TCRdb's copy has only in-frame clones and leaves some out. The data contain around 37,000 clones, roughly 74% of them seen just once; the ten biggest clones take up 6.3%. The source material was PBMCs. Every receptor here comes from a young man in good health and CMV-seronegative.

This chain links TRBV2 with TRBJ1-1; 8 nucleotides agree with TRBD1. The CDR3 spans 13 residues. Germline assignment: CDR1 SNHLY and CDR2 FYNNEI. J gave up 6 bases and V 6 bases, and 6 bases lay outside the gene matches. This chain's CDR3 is CASRKDRDPEAFF. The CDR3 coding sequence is TGTGCCAGCAGAAAGGACAGGGACCCTGAAGCTTTCTTT.

The CDR3 sequence is CASSNTRDEQFF. The CDR3, as DNA: TGTGCCAGTAGCAACACTAGGGATGAGCAGTTCTTC. The chain combines TRBV19 with TRBJ2-1; D is possibly TRBD2 (5 bases). Germline CDR1 reads LNHDA; CDR2 reads SQIVND (reference sequence). Trimming shortened V by 6 bases and J by 8 bases, and 11 bases separated the two germline ends. The CDR3 contains 12 residues.

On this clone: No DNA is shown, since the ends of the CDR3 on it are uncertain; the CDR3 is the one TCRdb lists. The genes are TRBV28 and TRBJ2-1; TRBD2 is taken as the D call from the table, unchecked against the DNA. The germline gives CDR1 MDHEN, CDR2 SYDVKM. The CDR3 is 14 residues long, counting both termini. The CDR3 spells CASSTSGGYNEQFF.

The CDR3 is CASSSTGQVNTEAFF. CDR3 nucleotides: TGTGCCAGCAGCTCTACGGGACAGGTGAACACTGAAGCTTTCTTT. The chain carries TRBV13 and TRBJ1-1; 8 positions agree with TRBD1. In germline, CDR1 is PRHDT, CDR2 FYEKMQ (reference sequence). Germline trimming cut 4 bases from V and 0 bases from J; bases unmatched to any gene: 4. This CDR3 spans 15 amino acids.

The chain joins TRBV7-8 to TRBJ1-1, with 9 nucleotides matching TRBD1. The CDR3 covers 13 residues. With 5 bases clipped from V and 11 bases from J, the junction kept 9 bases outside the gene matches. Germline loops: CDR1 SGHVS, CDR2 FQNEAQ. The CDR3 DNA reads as TGTGCCAGCAGCACCCGGGACAGGGTTTTTGCTTTCTTT. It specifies CASSTRDRVFAFF.

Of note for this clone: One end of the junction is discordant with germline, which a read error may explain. CDR3: CSSHYGGLNTGELFF. The CDR3 DNA is TGTTCCAGCCACTATGGGGGCCTGAACACCGGGGAGCTGTTTTTT. V usage is TRBV7-9 and J usage is TRBJ2-2; D may be TRBD1 (6 bases). CDR3 length: 15 residues. The germline gives CDR1 SEHNR, CDR2 FQNEAQ (reference sequence).

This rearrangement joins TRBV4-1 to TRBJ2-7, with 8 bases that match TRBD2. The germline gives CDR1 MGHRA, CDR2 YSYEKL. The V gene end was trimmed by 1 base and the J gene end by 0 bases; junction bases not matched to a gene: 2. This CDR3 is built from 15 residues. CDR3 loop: CASSQAGGPSYEQYF. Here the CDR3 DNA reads TGCGCCAGCAGCCAAGCGGGAGGGCCCTCCTACGAGCAGTACTTC.

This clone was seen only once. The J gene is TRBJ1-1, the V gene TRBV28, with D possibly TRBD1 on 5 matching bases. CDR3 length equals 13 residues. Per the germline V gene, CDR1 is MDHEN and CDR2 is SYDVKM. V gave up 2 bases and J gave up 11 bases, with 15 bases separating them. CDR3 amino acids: CASSLPGVVGAFF. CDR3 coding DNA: TGTGCCAGCAGTTTACCGGGGGTAGTTGGGGCTTTCTTT.

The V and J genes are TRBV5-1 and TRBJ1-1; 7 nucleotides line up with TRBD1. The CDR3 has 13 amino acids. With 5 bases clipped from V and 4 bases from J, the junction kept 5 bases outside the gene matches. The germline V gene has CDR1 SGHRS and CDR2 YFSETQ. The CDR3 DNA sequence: TGCGCCAGCAGTGCAGAGGGGGCCACTGAAGCTTTCTTT. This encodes CASSAEGATEAFF. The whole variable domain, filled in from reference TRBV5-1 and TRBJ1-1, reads KAGVTQTPRYLIKTRGQQVTLSCSPISGHRSVSWYQQTPGQGLQFLFEYFSETQRNKGNFPGRFSGRQFSNSRSEMNVSTLELGDSALYLCASSAEGATEAFFGQGTRLTVV.

The CDR3 DNA reads TGTGCCAGCATAAAGGGGACTAGGAGAGGGAATGAGCAGTTCTTC. Its protein product is CASIKGTRRGNEQFF. This chain joins TRBV11-3 and TRBJ2-1; TRBD2 matches 8 bases. Germline V gives CDR1 SGHNT, CDR2 YENEEA. J gave up 7 bases and V 7 bases, and 12 bases lay outside the gene matches. There are 15 residues in the CDR3.

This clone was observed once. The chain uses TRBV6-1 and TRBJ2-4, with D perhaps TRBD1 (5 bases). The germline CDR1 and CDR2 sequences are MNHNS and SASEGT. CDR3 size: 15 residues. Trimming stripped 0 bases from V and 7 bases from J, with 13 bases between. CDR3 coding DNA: TGTGCCAGCAGTGAAGCTCCAGGGCGGTGGAACATTCAGTACTTC. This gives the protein CASSEAPGRWNIQYF.

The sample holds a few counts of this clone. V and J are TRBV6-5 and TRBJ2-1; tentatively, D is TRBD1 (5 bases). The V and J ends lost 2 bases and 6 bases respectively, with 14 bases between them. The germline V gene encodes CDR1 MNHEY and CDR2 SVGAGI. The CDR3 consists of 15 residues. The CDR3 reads CASSYVYQGSNEQFF. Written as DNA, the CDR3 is TGTGCCAGCAGTTACGTTTACCAGGGATCCAATGAGCAGTTCTTC.

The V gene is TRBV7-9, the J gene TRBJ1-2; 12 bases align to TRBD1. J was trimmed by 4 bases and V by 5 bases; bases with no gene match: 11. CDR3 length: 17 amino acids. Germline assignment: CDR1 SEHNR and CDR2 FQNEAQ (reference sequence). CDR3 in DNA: TGTGCCAGCAGCGTATCCGGGACAGGGGGCTCCGGCTATGGCTACACCTTC. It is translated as CASSVSGTGGSGYGYTF.

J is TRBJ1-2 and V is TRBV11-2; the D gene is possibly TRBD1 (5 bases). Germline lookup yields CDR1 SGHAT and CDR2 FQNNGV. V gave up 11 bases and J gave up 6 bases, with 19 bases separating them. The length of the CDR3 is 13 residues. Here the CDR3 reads CAGSGGGLDGYTF. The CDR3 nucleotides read TGTGCCGGTTCCGGGGGAGGACTGGATGGCTACACCTTC.

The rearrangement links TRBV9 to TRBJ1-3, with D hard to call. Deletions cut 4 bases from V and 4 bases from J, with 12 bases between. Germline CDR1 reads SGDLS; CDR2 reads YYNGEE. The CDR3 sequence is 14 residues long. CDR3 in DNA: TGTGCCAGCAGCACCGGCCGAGGGGGAAACACCATATATTTT. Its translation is CASSTGRGGNTIYF.

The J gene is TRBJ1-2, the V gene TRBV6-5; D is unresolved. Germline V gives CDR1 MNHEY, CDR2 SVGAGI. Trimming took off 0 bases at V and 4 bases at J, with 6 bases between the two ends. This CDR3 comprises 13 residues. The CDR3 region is CASSYSQFYGYTF. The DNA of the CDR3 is TGTGCCAGCAGTTACTCGCAGTTCTATGGCTACACCTTC.

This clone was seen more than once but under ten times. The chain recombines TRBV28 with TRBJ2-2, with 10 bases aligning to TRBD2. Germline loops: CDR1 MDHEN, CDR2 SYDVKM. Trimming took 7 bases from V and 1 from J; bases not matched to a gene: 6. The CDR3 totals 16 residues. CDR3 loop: CASNQSGRGNTGELFF. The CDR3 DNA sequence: TGTGCCAGCAATCAGAGCGGGAGGGGGAACACCGGGGAGCTGTTTTTT.

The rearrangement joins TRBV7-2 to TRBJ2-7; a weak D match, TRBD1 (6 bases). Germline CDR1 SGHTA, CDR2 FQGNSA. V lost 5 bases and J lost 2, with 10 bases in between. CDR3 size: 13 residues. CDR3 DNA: TGTGCCAGCAGCCGACAGGCCCCCTACGAGCAGTACTTC. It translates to CASSRQAPYEQYF.

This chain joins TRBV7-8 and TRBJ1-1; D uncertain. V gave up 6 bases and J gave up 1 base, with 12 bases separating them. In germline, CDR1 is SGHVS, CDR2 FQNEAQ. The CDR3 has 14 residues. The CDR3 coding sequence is TGTGCCAGCAGGCCGAACAGTTGGAACACTGAAGCTTTCTTT. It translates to CASRPNSWNTEAFF.

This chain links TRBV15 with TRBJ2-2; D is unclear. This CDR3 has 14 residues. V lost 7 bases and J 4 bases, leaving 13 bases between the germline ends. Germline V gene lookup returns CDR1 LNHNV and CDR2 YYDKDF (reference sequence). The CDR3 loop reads CATIEGGGTGELFF. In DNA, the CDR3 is TGTGCCACCATAGAAGGCGGCGGCACCGGGGAGCTGTTTTTT.

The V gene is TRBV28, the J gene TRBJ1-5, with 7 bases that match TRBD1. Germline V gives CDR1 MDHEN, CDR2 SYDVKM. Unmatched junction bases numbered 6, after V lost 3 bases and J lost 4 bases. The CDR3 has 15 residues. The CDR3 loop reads CASSFTGARNQPQHF. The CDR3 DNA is TGTGCCAGCAGTTTTACAGGGGCGAGGAATCAGCCCCAGCATTTT.